The T cell receptor (beta chain) described here comes from a study of OX40 agonist ivuxolimab in advanced cancers. In terms of the full investigation: Ivuxolimab, which targeted the costimulatory receptor OX40 (CD134), was an agonistic, fully human IgG2 monoclonal antibody. Intravenous ivuxolimab was administered to patients every 2 weeks at six dose levels: 0.01, 0.1, 0.3, 1.5, 3 and 10 mg/kg. Among the approximately 50 dose-escalation patients, about 20 had hepatocellular carcinoma, 15 or so melanoma, 9 renal cell carcinoma and 9 head and neck cancer. In the dose-escalation cohort, 70% to 85% of patients were male, and the mean age was around 60 years, with a range of about 23 to 80. Prior anti-PD-1, anti-PD-L1 or anti-CTLA-4 therapy was permitted, and checkpoint inhibitors had been received by less than 45% of dose-escalation patients. Partial responses occurred in three dose-escalation patients: two with cutaneous melanoma and one with hepatocellular carcinoma. Peripheral TCRbeta sequencing aimed to test whether ivuxolimab altered TCR sequence diversity and caused clonal T-cell expansion. The paper covers the monotherapy dose-escalation part of the phase I ivuxolimab trial, which included N of about 50 patients.

This clone registers as medium-sized (0.01 to 0.1%) within its sample. Its antigen has not been determined. No much larger clone is present one base from it, and per-base qualities are unavailable. Patients with a history of autoimmune disease or receiving systemic immunosuppression were excluded from the trial. Peripheral blood for TCR sequencing was collected from all dose cohorts at baseline, on cycle 4 day 1, and on cycle 7 day 1. The samples were taken from a phase I, first-in-human, multicenter, open-label dose-escalation trial of ivuxolimab. The trial enrolled adults with locally advanced or metastatic head and neck squamous cell, hepatocellular, melanoma or renal cell carcinoma. Before TCR sequencing, CD4+ and CD8+ T cells were separately sorted from peripheral blood. General findings and caveats noted by the study authors: At doses of 0.1 to 3.0 mg/kg, clonal expansion of both CD4+ and CD8+ blood T cells was observed from baseline to week 6. In the 0.1-3.0 mg/kg groups, partial responders were among the patients with the lowest normalized peripheral clonal expansion, particularly in CD8+ T cells. On average, CD8+ T cells showed more expanded clones than CD4+ T cells after ivuxolimab. The antigen specificity of the clonally expanded peripheral T cells was not determined. Low levels of normalized T-cell clonal expansion were also seen in some nonresponding patients.

Genomic DNA was extracted from sorted cells for sequencing of the TCRbeta CDR3 region. TCRbeta CDR3 regions were sequenced using the immunoSEQ Assay. TCRdb limited this immuneACCESS table to in-frame rearrangements with V and J called. A share of clones is missing; checked studies link under half to unresolved V genes, and the rest is unexplained. The sample includes about 24,000 clones, with roughly 89% observed a single time. The ten top clones hold roughly 17% of the sample. Taken from cysteine to phenylalanine, the CDR3 has 14 residues. Only CDR3 DNA is held: 42 bases, read in frame from base 1. From the germline V gene, CDR1 is ENHRY and CDR2 is SYGVKD. The junction shows trimming of 4 bases on V and 2 bases on J, plus 12 bases between the germline ends.

The receptor comes from an adult with an advanced solid tumor such as melanoma, head and neck, liver or kidney cancer. The sample was CD4+ or CD8+ T cells sorted from blood, taken in a trial of the OX40 agonist ivuxolimab. The V and J segments used are TRBV10-3 and TRBJ2-7, and the D gene may be TRBD1, 5 bases matching. The DNA reads as follows: TGTGCCATCAGTGGTATGGACAAGGCCTACGAGCAGTACTTC. This encodes CAISGMDKAYEQYF.